These 9 T cell receptor beta chains came from one sample sequenced in a study of regulatory T cells in long-lasting Graves disease. The time point here: persistent/refractory GD, antithyroid drugs over 5 years with positive TRAb. Making the TCR library involved RNA that had been extracted from PBMCs. Investigators prepared the TCR beta libraries by applying iRepertoire HTBI primers and Arm-PCR of CDR3 regions. TCRdb re-called the multiplex PCR reads with MiXCR, one entry per CDR3 protein. The sample includes about 470,000 distinct CDR3 sequences, roughly 20% of them seen just once. The source was peripheral blood mononuclear cells (PBMCs), collected when the disease was refractory, from a patient treated with antithyroid drugs. All receptors derive from a female donor with Graves disease.

The gene calls are TRBV20-1 and TRBJ1-2; 9 bases fit TRBD1. Trimming at V came to 2 bases and at J to 4 bases, leaving 8 bases not matched to a gene. The CDR3 loop spans 15 amino acids. Germline lookup yields CDR1 DFQATT and CDR2 SNEGSKA (reference sequence). The CDR3 DNA is TGCAGTGCTAGACCCCCGGGACAGGGATTCTATGGCTACACCTTC. Translation: CSARPPGQGFYGYTF.

This clonotype was detected only a few times. V and J are TRBV7-9 and TRBJ1-2, with D unresolved. Looked up from germline, CDR1 is SEHNR and CDR2 is FQNEAQ (reference sequence). Trimming stripped 2 bases from V and 5 bases from J, with 9 bases between. The CDR3 has 13 amino acids. The CDR3 loop reads CASSLSSAYGYTF. In DNA form, the CDR3 reads TGTGCCAGCAGCTTATCGAGTGCTTATGGCTACACCTTC.

The genes are TRBV27 and TRBJ1-1; D gene unclear. V was pared by 8 bases and J by 3 bases, with 7 bases between. The CDR3 covers 11 residues. Germline V CDR1 and CDR2: MNHEY, SMNVEV (reference sequence). For the CDR3, the DNA is TGTGCCAGCCGAACAGACACTGAAGCTTTCTTT. It is translated as CASRTDTEAFF.

The V and J genes are TRBV20-1 and TRBJ1-5; D is perhaps TRBD1 (6 bases). This CDR3 region has 15 residues. Germline values: CDR1 DFQATT, CDR2 SNEGSKA (reference sequence). Trimming removed 6 bases at V and 1 base at J, with 16 bases between. DNA of the CDR3: TGCAGTGCAAAACTACAGGGTGGGAGCAATCAGCCCCAGCATTTT. Its translation: CSAKLQGGSNQPQHF.

This clonotype occurred many times. V usage is TRBV6-1 and J usage is TRBJ1-4; the D is unclear. Trimming pared 6 bases from V and 0 bases from J, leaving 11 bases between. From germline, CDR1 is MNHNS and CDR2 SASEGT. This CDR3 has 15 residues. The CDR3 is CASRRKVATNEKLFF. DNA of the CDR3: TGTGCCAGCAGGAGGAAGGTCGCAACTAATGAAAAACTGTTTTTT.

This clonotype was detected many times. The chain carries TRBV2 and TRBJ2-2; 9 bases map to TRBD1. V shed 7 bases and J 1 base; nucleotides not matched to a gene: 4. CDR3 length equals 15 residues. Germline CDR1 is SNHLY and CDR2 is FYNNEI. The DNA for the CDR3 is TGTGCCAGCACCTCGACAGGGGGGAACACCGGGGAGCTGTTTTTT. This sequence encodes CASTSTGGNTGELFF.

This clonotype was counted at least ten times. This chain connects TRBV28 to TRBJ1-6; 8 bases align to TRBD1. Germline loops: CDR1 MDHEN, CDR2 SYDVKM. Trimming took 5 bases from V and 9 from J; bases not matched to a gene: 12. The CDR3 contains 16 residues. In nucleotides, the CDR3 is TGTGCCAGCAGTCCCCGGACAGGGCAGTCCGGTTCACCCCTCCACTTT. It yields the protein CASSPRTGQSGSPLHF.

This clonotype has just a few counts. The genes are TRBV29-1 and TRBJ2-5; 7 bases line up with TRBD1. The V and J ends lost 4 bases and 5 bases, in that order; junction bases with no gene match: 10. CDR1 and CDR2 from the germline V gene are SQVTM and ANQGSEA. CDR3 size: 14 residues. CDR3 amino acids: CSVGDSWGGETQYF. The CDR3 bases are TGCAGCGTTGGGGACAGTTGGGGTGGGGAGACCCAGTACTTC. The full variable domain, completed using reference TRBV29-1 and TRBJ2-5, is SAVISQKPSRDICQRGTSLTIQCQVDSQVTMMFWYRQQPGQSLTLIATANQGSEATYESGFVIDKFPISRPNLTFSTLTVSNMSPEDSSIYLCSVGDSWGGETQYFGPGTRLLVL.

This clonotype was seen repeatedly, ten times or more. The chain joins TRBV30 to TRBJ1-4; D is unclear. Looked up from germline, CDR1 is GTSNPN and CDR2 is SVGIG (reference sequence). This CDR3 spans 14 amino acids. V shed 4 bases and J shed 0 bases, with 9 bases lying between them. CDR3 bases: TGTGCCTGGACGGATGGAGCAACTAATGAAAAACTGTTTTTT. Its translation: CAWTDGATNEKLFF.